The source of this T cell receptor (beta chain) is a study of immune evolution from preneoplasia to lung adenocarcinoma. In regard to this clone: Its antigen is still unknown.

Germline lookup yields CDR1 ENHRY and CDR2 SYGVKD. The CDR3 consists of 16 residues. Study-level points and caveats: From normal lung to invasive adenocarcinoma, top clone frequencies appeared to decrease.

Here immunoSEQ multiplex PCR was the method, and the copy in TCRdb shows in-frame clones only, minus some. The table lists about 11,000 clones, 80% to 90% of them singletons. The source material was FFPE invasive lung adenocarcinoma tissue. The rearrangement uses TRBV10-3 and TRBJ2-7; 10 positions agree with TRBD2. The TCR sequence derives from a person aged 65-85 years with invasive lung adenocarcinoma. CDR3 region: CITRDSGGPISYEQYF. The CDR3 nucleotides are TGTATCACGCGGGATAGCGGGGGGCCAATCTCCTACGAGCAGTACTTC.